This T cell receptor (beta chain) was profiled in a study of T cell responses to AZD1222 COVID-19 vaccine. This CDR3 has 13 amino acids. Germline CDR1 is ENHRY and CDR2 is SYGVKD. J was trimmed by 5 bases and V by 8 bases; bases with no gene match: 5. The method was immunoSEQ multiplex PCR; TCRdb's version includes in-frame clones alone and lacks a portion of them. This sample has tens of thousands of clones, with 89% found just once. The J gene is TRBJ1-4, the V gene TRBV10-3; 7 bases align to TRBD1. Sequencing used peripheral blood, obtained 28 days after the second AZD1222 dose. The TCR sequence derives from an adult who received the AZD1222 COVID-19 vaccine. The CDR3 here is CAISGGGNEKLFF. The CDR3 region has the DNA TGTGCCATCTCAGGGGGGGGAAATGAAAAACTGTTTTTT.